The 16 T cell receptor beta chains given below trace back to one sample, sequenced in a study of memory CD4+ T cells and cytomegalovirus serostatus. The sort gate was single viable CD3+CD4+CD8-CD45RO+ cells for memory CD4+ T cells. Profiling relied on immunoSEQ multiplex PCR, and the TCRdb table lists in-frame clones only, not all of them. Counted here are around 60,000 clones, 80% to 85% occurring once; the ten biggest clones make up 0.88%. Sequenced material: memory CD4+ T cells from blood. The source of these receptors is an adult in good health and CMV-seronegative.

The rearrangement joins TRBV28 to TRBJ1-6; D is unresolved. The germline V and J ends were trimmed by 8 bases and 8 bases, with 7 bases remaining between them. The CDR3 consists of 11 residues. Germline lookup yields CDR1 MDHEN and CDR2 SYDVKM. CDR3 residues: CASADHSPLHF. The CDR3 DNA sequence: TGTGCCAGCGCCGATCATTCACCCCTCCACTTT.

V usage is TRBV7-8 and J usage is TRBJ1-4; 9 nucleotides align to TRBD1. Trimming took 1 base from V and 2 from J; bases not matched to a gene: 5. Per germline, CDR1 SGHVS and CDR2 FQNEAQ. The CDR3 totals 17 residues. CDR3 nucleotide sequence: TGTGCCAGCAGCTTAGAGGGGACAGGGCGGACTAATGAAAAACTGTTTTTT. Amino acid sequence: CASSLEGTGRTNEKLFF.

The rearrangement joins TRBV25-1 to TRBJ1-1; 7 bases map to TRBD1. Germline values: CDR1 MGHDK, CDR2 SYGVNS. The junction had 9 bases not matched to a gene; V was cut back by 5 bases and J by 6 bases. This CDR3 region has 14 residues. The DNA for the CDR3 is TGTGCCAGCAGTCCAGCAGGGGGATTATCTGAAGCTTTCTTT. This gives the protein CASSPAGGLSEAFF.

The CDR3 spells CASSPSGWYQETQYF. The CDR3 coding sequence is TGTGCCAGCAGTCCCTCGGGGTGGTACCAAGAGACCCAGTACTTC. The chain links TRBV27 to TRBJ2-5; possible D gene TRBD2, 5 bases. V was shortened by 5 bases and J by 0 bases, with 13 bases between the two germline ends. CDR1 MNHEY and CDR2 SMNVEV come from the germline V gene (reference sequence). This CDR3 comprises 15 residues.

The gene calls are TRBV7-2 and TRBJ2-2; D unresolved. The CDR3 length is 12 residues. CDR1 is SGHTA and CDR2 is FQGNSA in the germline V gene. Between the trimmed V and J ends, which lost 0 bases and 6 bases, there was a span of 2 bases. The CDR3 bases are TGTGCCAGCAGCTTAGCGGCCGGGGAGCTGTTTTTT. Translation: CASSLAAGELFF.

The DNA for the CDR3 is TGCGCCAGCAGCTTGGAGGGGGGACTAGCGGGGAATTATGAGCAGTTCTTC. Translated, it gives CASSLEGGLAGNYEQFF. The J gene is TRBJ2-1, the V gene TRBV5-1; 13 bases fit TRBD2. The ends lost 0 bases at V and 8 bases at J; junction bases unmatched: 8. This CDR3 is 17 amino acids long. From germline, CDR1 is SGHRS and CDR2 YFSETQ.

The CDR3 sequence: CASSSMGGAQDTEAFF. For the CDR3, the DNA is TGTGCCAGCAGCTCCATGGGGGGGGCGCAGGACACTGAAGCTTTCTTT. V and J are TRBV7-3 and TRBJ1-1; TRBD1 is a possible D gene (6 bases). The V gene's germline CDR1 is SGHTA and CDR2 FQGTGA. This CDR3 has 16 amino acids. Trimming took 4 bases from V and 3 from J, leaving 18 bases between them. The variable domain in full, completed from reference TRBV7-3 and TRBJ1-1, reads GAGVSQTPSNKVTEKGKYVELRCDPISGHTALYWYRQSLGQGPEFLIYFQGTGAADDSGLPNDRFFAVRPEGSVSTLKIQRTERGDSAVYLCASSSMGGAQDTEAFFGQGTRLTVV.

This clone was recorded once. This chain connects TRBV19 to TRBJ2-5, with TRBD2 matching over 11 bases. V lost 3 bases, J lost 4 bases, and 7 bases stayed unmatched. CDR1 is LNHDA and CDR2 is SQIVND in the germline V gene (reference sequence). The CDR3 contains 16 residues. The CDR3 here is CASSMHRLAGTETQYF. CDR3 nucleotide sequence: TGTGCCAGTAGTATGCACAGACTAGCGGGGACAGAGACCCAGTACTTC.

The chain links TRBV27 to TRBJ2-7; D is ambiguous. V lost 6 bases, J lost 2 bases, and 20 bases lay in between. The CDR3 sequence is 16 residues long. Germline values: CDR1 MNHEY, CDR2 SMNVEV (reference sequence). The CDR3 DNA sequence: TGTGCCAGCAGCCGCCCCCCCGGGTCCCCCCCCTACGAGCAGTACTTC. As protein: CASSRPPGSPPYEQYF.

The chain combines TRBV14 with TRBJ1-4; TRBD1 might be the D (6 bases). Trimming removed 0 bases at V and 11 bases at J, with 19 bases between. The CDR3 extends over 16 amino acids. Germline CDR1 and CDR2: SGHDN and FVKESK. The CDR3 nucleotides are TGTGCCAGCAGCCAAGATAGGGGGGGCAGGGTTTGGAAACTGTTTTTT. Translation: CASSQDRGGRVWKLFF.

The V call is TRBV11-2, the J call TRBJ1-6; the D gene is possibly TRBD1 (5 bases). V was shortened by 5 bases and J by 11 bases, with 19 bases between the two germline ends. This CDR3 has 15 residues. Looked up from germline, CDR1 is SGHAT and CDR2 is FQNNGV. This CDR3 is CASSLAPNGGTPLHF. CDR3 DNA: TGTGCCAGCAGCCTCGCCCCGAATGGGGGGACACCCCTCCACTTT.

This clone turned up a few times. This chain uses TRBV7-9 with TRBJ2-4; weak D call: TRBD1 (5 bases). V gave up 2 bases and J gave up 14 bases, with 16 bases separating them. Germline-derived CDR1 and CDR2 are SEHNR and FQNEAQ (reference sequence). The CDR3 has 13 amino acids. The CDR3 spells CASSLSAGTREYF. CDR3 DNA: TGTGCCAGCAGCTTATCGGCAGGCACCAGGGAGTACTTC.

This chain links TRBV19 with TRBJ1-2; 7 bases agree with TRBD1. Trimming removed 8 bases from V and 2 bases from J; junction bases left unmatched: 5. The CDR3 has 13 amino acids. CDR1 and CDR2 (germline): LNHDA, SQIVND (reference sequence). The CDR3 here is CASGRTGNYGYTF. For the CDR3, the DNA is TGTGCCAGTGGAAGGACAGGCAACTATGGCTACACCTTC.

V and J are TRBV28 and TRBJ2-7; D possibly corresponds to TRBD1 (5 bases). V was shortened by 4 bases and J by 5 bases, with 15 bases between the two germline ends. The germline gives CDR1 MDHEN, CDR2 SYDVKM. The CDR3 loop spans 14 amino acids. The CDR3 here is CASSSPHRRHEQYF. For the CDR3, the DNA is TGTGCCAGCAGTTCCCCGCACAGGCGCCACGAGCAGTACTTC.

The chain links TRBV5-5 to TRBJ1-1, with 9 bases fitting TRBD1. The germline V gene has CDR1 SGHKS and CDR2 YYEKEE (reference sequence). Trimming removed 7 bases from V and 5 bases from J; junction bases left unmatched: 12. The CDR3 totals 15 residues. CDR3 residues: CASCKSGTGWTEAFF. DNA of the CDR3: TGTGCCAGCTGTAAAAGCGGGACAGGGTGGACTGAAGCTTTCTTT.

This clone appeared a single time. This chain uses TRBV7-2 with TRBJ1-3, with D maybe TRBD1 (6 bases). The germline V gene encodes CDR1 SGHTA and CDR2 FQGNSA. V lost 2 bases, J lost 4 bases, and 9 bases lay in between. The CDR3 covers 14 residues. The CDR3 DNA follows: TGTGCCAGCAGCTTAACAGGGCGAGGAAACACCATATATTTT. This encodes CASSLTGRGNTIYF.